This T cell receptor (beta chain) stems from a study of technical replicates of blood from a handful of donors. Per the germline V gene, CDR1 is WNHNN and CDR2 is SYGVQD (reference sequence). This CDR3 has 14 amino acids. V lost 1 base and J 0 bases, leaving 4 bases between the germline ends. The table came from immunoSEQ multiplex PCR; TCRdb's copy has only in-frame clones and leaves some out. This table has about 100,000 clones, around 95% appearing once. In its sample, this clone was seen once. The chain combines TRBV10-1 with TRBJ1-3; D remains unclear. The source is a human donor in good health. The sequenced sample was T cells isolated from PBMCs. For the CDR3, the DNA is TGCGCCAGCAGTGAGTTTAGCTCTGGAAACACCATATATTTT. Its protein product is CASSEFSSGNTIYF.